This passage covers 28 T cell receptor beta chains from one sample sequenced in a study of T-cell reconstitution after alpha-beta-depleted transplantation in children. A library of TCRbeta sequences, prepared with unique molecular identifiers, was generated. TCRdb processed the PCR reads anew with MiXCR; each CDR3 protein has one entry. Among some 550,000 distinct CDR3 sequences listed, under 30% were seen once. This specimen consisted of PBMCs, mostly from graft donor cells, obtained 360 days after TCRalphabeta/CD19-depleted stem cell transplant. The source of these receptors is a boy under two years old who had a stem cell transplant for acute myeloid leukemia, so the T cells may come from the graft donor.

This clonotype was counted ten times or more. V is TRBV7-2 and J is TRBJ2-7, with TRBD2 matching over 11 bases. The CDR3 covers 15 residues. Germline CDR1 is SGHTA and CDR2 is FQGNSA. V lost 6 bases and J lost 3; bases outside the gene matches: 7. The CDR3 loop is CASSYPGLADYEQYF. CDR3 coding DNA: TGTGCCAGCAGTTACCCGGGACTAGCGGACTACGAGCAGTACTTC.

This clonotype was observed a few times. The chain couples TRBV27 to TRBJ1-5, with TRBD1 identical over 7 bases. Trimming cost V 4 bases and J 2 bases; bases outside gene matches: 5. This CDR3 is 15 amino acids long. The V gene's germline CDR1 is MNHEY and CDR2 SMNVEV (reference sequence). The CDR3 protein is CASSSGRGGNQPQHF. CDR3 sequence (DNA): TGTGCCAGCAGTTCCGGCAGGGGGGGCAATCAGCCCCAGCATTTT.

The gene calls are TRBV3-1 and TRBJ2-5; 7 positions match TRBD2. Germline CDR1 reads LGHDT; CDR2 reads YNNKEL (reference sequence). The CDR3 has 18 amino acids. V lost 4 bases and J lost 4; bases outside the gene matches: 18. The CDR3 is CASSPSSRERVRRETQYF. For the CDR3, the DNA is TGTGCCAGCAGCCCCTCGTCGCGGGAGAGGGTCCGACGAGAGACCCAGTACTTC.

The genes are TRBV28 and TRBJ2-3; D tentatively fits TRBD1 or TRBD2 (5 bases each). This CDR3 is 15 amino acids long. Trimming removed 3 bases at V and 3 bases at J, with 13 bases between. Germline V CDR1 and CDR2: MDHEN, SYDVKM. As DNA, the CDR3 is TGTGCCAGCAGTTTCGTCGGGGCGCGGACAGATACGCAGTATTTT. Encoded protein: CASSFVGARTDTQYF.

The chain has TRBV10-3 and TRBJ2-5, with 7 bases that match TRBD1. V lost 6 bases to trimming and J lost 5 bases; unmatched junction nucleotides: 12. This CDR3 contains 15 residues. In germline, CDR1 is ENHRY, CDR2 SYGVKD. The CDR3 region is CAIRPGQEDRETQYF. The CDR3 DNA reads TGTGCCATCAGGCCTGGACAGGAGGATAGGGAGACCCAGTACTTC.

The rearrangement uses TRBV9 and TRBJ2-3, with D uncertain. CDR1 SGDLS and CDR2 YYNGEE come from the germline V gene. The CDR3 consists of 16 residues. Trimming removed 1 base from V and 0 bases from J, with 12 bases in between. This chain's CDR3 is CASSVRQATSTDTQYF. The CDR3 DNA is TGTGCCAGCAGCGTAAGGCAGGCGACTAGCACAGATACGCAGTATTTT.

The rearrangement links TRBV29-1 to TRBJ1-2, with D possibly matching TRBD1 (6 bases). Germline V CDR1 and CDR2: SQVTM, ANQGSEA. The length of the CDR3 is 13 residues. V dropped 3 bases and J dropped 0 bases, with 8 bases sitting between them. The CDR3 spells CSVDRGPNYGYTF. The CDR3 DNA follows: TGCAGCGTTGACAGGGGCCCTAACTATGGCTACACCTTC. The full variable domain, completed using reference TRBV29-1 and TRBJ1-2, is SAVISQKPSRDICQRGTSLTIQCQVDSQVTMMFWYRQQPGQSLTLIATANQGSEATYESGFVIDKFPISRPNLTFSTLTVSNMSPEDSSIYLCSVDRGPNYGYTFGSGTRLTVV.

The chain joins TRBV7-3 to TRBJ1-1; D not resolved. The germline V gene has CDR1 SGHTA and CDR2 FQGTGA. This CDR3 contains 14 residues. Trimming pared 2 bases from V and 4 bases from J, leaving 11 bases between. The CDR3: CASSLVAKVTEAFF. The DNA for the CDR3 is TGTGCCAGCAGCTTAGTGGCCAAGGTCACTGAAGCTTTCTTT.

This clonotype has a count of ten or more. The CDR3 DNA follows: TGTGCCAGCGCACAGGGAGAGGTTTACAATGAGCAGTTCTTC. As protein: CASAQGEVYNEQFF. The V and J genes are TRBV6-1 and TRBJ2-1; tentative D call: TRBD1 (6 bases). The V gene's germline CDR1 is MNHNS and CDR2 SASEGT. This CDR3 contains 14 residues. V lost 8 bases and J 4 bases, leaving 15 bases between the germline ends.

This clonotype showed up many times. The chain combines TRBV7-9 with TRBJ1-1; D unclear. This CDR3 is 14 amino acids long. Per germline, CDR1 SEHNR and CDR2 FQNEAQ (reference sequence). V was trimmed by 0 bases and J by 1 base, leaving 6 bases between them. As DNA, the CDR3 is TGTGCCAGCAGCTTAGCGTCGGCGAACACTGAAGCTTTCTTT. Its protein is CASSLASANTEAFF. Complete variable domain (other parts from reference TRBV7-9 and TRBJ1-1): DTGVSQNPRHKITKRGQNVTFRCDPISEHNRLYWYRQTLGQGPEFLTYFQNEAQLEKSRLLSDRFSAERPKGSFSTLEIQRTEQGDSAMYLCASSLASANTEAFFGQGTRLTVV.

This clonotype has a handful of counts. The chain uses TRBV28 and TRBJ2-2; TRBD1 might be the D (5 bases). Germline V lookup: CDR1 MDHEN, CDR2 SYDVKM. Trimming left V 4 bases short and J 5 bases short, with 17 bases between. The CDR3 contains 16 residues. The CDR3 coding sequence is TGTGCCAGCAGTTCCCTGACAGTTTGGTTAACCGGGGAGCTGTTTTTT. Translated: CASSSLTVWLTGELFF.

This clonotype came up a few times. V gene TRBV15 combines with J gene TRBJ2-5, with TRBD2 matching 7 bases. This CDR3 contains 15 residues. Germline lookup yields CDR1 LNHNV and CDR2 YYDKDF (reference sequence). V shed 2 bases and J 5 bases; nucleotides not matched to a gene: 8. In DNA, the CDR3 is TGTGCCACCAGCAGACGTGCGGGAGCAAAGGAGACCCAGTACTTC. It codes for CATSRRAGAKETQYF.

The genes are TRBV12-3 or TRBV12-4 and TRBJ2-5; 14 bases match TRBD2. This CDR3 contains 15 residues. With V trimmed by 7 bases and J by 3 bases, 4 bases remained unmatched. The CDR3 coding sequence is TGTGCCAGCACCGCGACTAGCGGGGGGGAAGAGACCCAGTACTTC. It encodes CASTATSGGEETQYF.

The V and J genes are TRBV12-3 or TRBV12-4 and TRBJ2-4; D remains ambiguous. Trimming pared 4 bases from V and 0 bases from J, leaving 7 bases between. The CDR3 consists of 14 residues. CDR3 nucleotide sequence: TGTGCCAGCAGTTCACGGCTAGCCAAAAACATTCAGTACTTC. As protein: CASSSRLAKNIQYF.

This clonotype was counted ten times or more. For the CDR3, the DNA is TGCAGTGCTAGGGGGGGACAGACGTACCAAGAGACCCAGTACTTC. Translation: CSARGGQTYQETQYF. The rearrangement uses TRBV20-1 and TRBJ2-5; D is possibly TRBD1 (7 bases). Germline assignment: CDR1 DFQATT and CDR2 SNEGSKA (reference sequence). Trimming stripped 3 bases from V and 0 bases from J, with 14 bases between. The CDR3 consists of 15 residues.

The chain has TRBV12-3 or TRBV12-4 and TRBJ2-3, with D perhaps assigned TRBD1 or TRBD2 (5 bases each). The CDR3 spans 15 residues. The ends were cut back, 6 bases at V and 5 bases at J, with 18 bases in the middle. CDR3 amino acids: CASRSTGASGDTQYF. DNA for the CDR3: TGTGCCAGCAGGTCGACCGGGGCCTCCGGAGATACGCAGTATTTT.

The chain combines TRBV18 with TRBJ1-6; D unclear. The V gene lost 4 bases and the J gene lost 10 bases, with 17 bases spanning the gap. CDR1 and CDR2 (germline): KGHSH, LQKENI. This CDR3 region has 15 residues. Here the CDR3 DNA reads TGTGCCAGCTCACGAGGGCCAGCCCTGGGGTCACCCCTCCACTTT. Translating it yields CASSRGPALGSPLHF.

This rearrangement joins TRBV6-5 to TRBJ2-1; possibly TRBD2 for D (5 bases). Per germline, CDR1 MNHEY and CDR2 SVGAGI. V lost 6 bases to trimming and J lost 3 bases, with 15 bases between them. This CDR3 comprises 15 residues. CDR3 amino acids: CASRPRLTYYNEQFF. The CDR3 DNA reads as TGTGCCAGCAGACCCAGACTAACCTACTACAATGAGCAGTTCTTC.

The table lists this clonotype with a few counts. The chain couples TRBV20-1 to TRBJ1-2; the D gene is possibly TRBD1 (6 bases). The CDR3 has 14 amino acids. Trimming stripped 5 bases from V and 8 bases from J, with 21 bases between. Germline V gene data show CDR1 as DFQATT and CDR2 as SNEGSKA (reference sequence). The CDR3 region is CSAEDLGGAEGYTF. The CDR3 nucleotides read TGCAGTGCTGAGGACCTGGGGGGCGCTGAAGGCTACACCTTC.

The sample holds many counts of this clonotype. This rearrangement joins TRBV4-3 to TRBJ2-3; the D gene is possibly TRBD1 (5 bases). Germline loops: CDR1 LGHNA, CDR2 YSLEER. This CDR3 region has 13 residues. V was cut by 4 bases and J by 6 bases, with 11 bases left in between. The CDR3 region has the DNA TGCGCCAGCAGCCCAAAGGGGTTTGATACGCAGTATTTT. Encoded protein: CASSPKGFDTQYF.

The CDR3: CASSYGVGQWGLRELFF. CDR3 DNA sequence: TGTGCCAGCAGTTACGGTGTGGGACAGTGGGGACTCAGGGAGCTGTTTTTT. The chain recombines TRBV6-5 with TRBJ2-2; D might be TRBD1 (7 bases). Germline V CDR1 and CDR2: MNHEY, SVGAGI. V was clipped by 2 bases and J by 9 bases, with 22 bases between them. The CDR3 consists of 17 residues.

This clonotype appeared a few times. V gene TRBV6-5 combines with J gene TRBJ1-2, with D unclear. Per the germline V gene, CDR1 is MNHEY and CDR2 is SVGAGI. V was pared by 2 bases and J by 4 bases, with 8 bases between. CDR3 size: 13 residues. DNA of the CDR3: TGTGCCAGCAGTTACCGGACCCGCTATGGCTACACCTTC. Encoded protein: CASSYRTRYGYTF.

This clonotype was found many times. The chain employs TRBV29-1 and TRBJ2-1; either TRBD1 or TRBD2 may fit D (7 bases each). Germline CDR1 is SQVTM and CDR2 is ANQGSEA. With 3 bases removed from V and 9 bases from J, the gap between germline ends came to 21 bases. The CDR3 has 15 residues. The CDR3 is CSVEATGAGASEQFF. The CDR3, as DNA: TGCAGCGTTGAGGCAACAGGGGCGGGAGCAAGTGAGCAGTTCTTC.

Only a few counts were recorded for this clonotype. This may be a read error, as it is one base from a much larger clone. For the CDR3, the DNA is TGCAGTGCTAGAGAGGGGGGCACTGAAGCTTTCTTT. This encodes CSAREGGTEAFF. V usage is TRBV20-1 and J usage is TRBJ1-1, with TRBD1 as a possible D gene (5 bases). V lost 0 bases, J lost 4 bases, and 6 bases lay in between. This CDR3 contains 12 residues. Per the germline V gene, CDR1 is DFQATT and CDR2 is SNEGSKA (reference sequence).

The sample holds a few counts of this clonotype. V is TRBV6-2 or TRBV6-3 and J is TRBJ2-7; 7 nucleotides align to TRBD2. The J segment lost 3 bases and the V segment lost 0 bases, leaving 2 bases of the junction unmatched. Germline V CDR1 and CDR2: MNHEY, SVGEGT. The CDR3 contains 14 residues. The CDR3 reads CASSYSGRGYEQYF. CDR3 DNA sequence: TGTGCCAGCAGTTACTCTGGGAGGGGCTACGAGCAGTACTTC.

The chain carries TRBV7-9 and TRBJ1-1; D perhaps matches TRBD1 (6 bases). CDR3 size: 16 residues. Germline loops: CDR1 SEHNR, CDR2 FQNEAQ (reference sequence). Between the trimmed V and J ends, which lost 3 bases and 1 base, there was a span of 15 bases. The CDR3 is CASSLDGRTANTEAFF. In DNA form, the CDR3 reads TGTGCCAGCAGCTTGGACGGGCGGACAGCGAACACTGAAGCTTTCTTT.

This clonotype was observed a few times. V gene TRBV6-2 or TRBV6-3 combines with J gene TRBJ2-5; 12 bases match TRBD2. The CDR3 runs 16 residues. The junction had 9 bases not matched to a gene; V was cut back by 5 bases and J by 5 bases. Germline values: CDR1 MNHEY, CDR2 SVGEGT. CDR3 coding DNA: TGTGCCAGCAGTCCCCTACTAGCGGGGGGAAAGGAGACCCAGTACTTC. This encodes CASSPLLAGGKETQYF.

This chain uses TRBV12-3 or TRBV12-4 with TRBJ2-1; 7 positions match TRBD2. This CDR3 spans 17 amino acids. V was pared by 5 bases and J by 0 bases, with 10 bases of the junction left unmatched. CDR3 region: CASSPPAGDSSYNEQFF. DNA for the CDR3: TGTGCCAGCAGTCCACCGGCGGGGGATAGCTCCTACAATGAGCAGTTCTTC.